Presented here are 13 T cell receptor beta chains from one specimen sequenced in a study of tumor-infiltrating lymphocytes in primary liver carcinoma. Starting from 500 ng of total RNA, TCR beta cDNA was produced with a primer in the constant region. Libraries covering TCR beta were generated through three nested multiplex PCR rounds (using a slightly modified ARM-PCR). The first two PCR rounds, around 10 cycles each, used TRBV1-TRBV30 forward primers and a C-beta reverse primer. TCRdb reprocessed the multiplex PCR reads with MiXCR, giving one entry per CDR3 protein. The table shows 75,000 to 90,000 distinct CDR3 sequences, with approximately 70% occurring only once. Between 20 and 30 mg of unsorted bulk tissue served as the source from which RNA and DNA were co-extracted. Sequencing was done on a sample of liver tumor tissue from sampling region 1. As to subset: tumor region T1, superior pole. These receptors all come from a man between 35 and 55 years old with primary liver carcinoma and hepatitis B virus infection.

Points on this clonotype: A much larger clone lies one base from this, so it may be a read error. The rearrangement links TRBV7-9 to TRBJ2-1; D may be TRBD2 (5 bases). There are 15 residues in the CDR3. The germline V gene has CDR1 SEHNR and CDR2 FQNEAQ (reference sequence). The V and J ends lost 7 bases and 0 bases respectively, with 13 bases between them. The CDR3 reads CASISGPGSYNEQFF. CDR3 in DNA: TGTGCCAGCATCAGCGGCCCTGGCTCCTACAATGAGCAGTTCTTC.

As regards this clonotype: A read error may produce the germline difference seen at one junction end. The chain links TRBV5-1 to TRBJ2-1; tentatively, D is TRBD2 (6 bases). The V gene's germline CDR1 is SGHRS and CDR2 YFSETQ. The CDR3 extends over 16 amino acids. The CDR3 DNA reads TGTGCCTGCAGCCGGGACTTGCGGTCCTCCTACAATGAGCAGTTCTTC. It encodes CACSRDLRSSYNEQFF.

The V gene is TRBV10-3, the J gene TRBJ2-1; tentatively, D is TRBD2 (5 bases). The CDR3 covers 13 residues. Germline V gene sequence: CDR1 ENHRY, CDR2 SYGVKD. The CDR3 nucleotides are TGTCTCATCAGTGAGCGCCCCGAGGGTGAGCAGTTCTTC. Translating gives CLISERPEGEQFF.

Details on this clonotype: It is likely a read error, because the conserved phenylalanine at the end of the CDR3 is missing. The gene calls are TRBV29-1 and TRBJ2-1; D perhaps matches TRBD2 (5 bases). This CDR3 contains 11 residues. Germline assignment: CDR1 SQVTM and CDR2 ANQGSEA. The CDR3 spells CGAWVAGEQFS. CDR3 coding DNA: TGCGGCGCATGGGTTGCGGGTGAGCAGTTCTCC.

The chain couples TRBV11-2 to TRBJ1-2; D is unclear. This CDR3 region has 16 residues. Germline CDR1 and CDR2: SGHAT and FQNNGV. CDR3 DNA: TGTGCTATCAGCCCTCGTGTTCTATGTAGAGGTTATGGCTACACCTTC. It yields the protein CAISPRVLCRGYGYTF.

To note about this clonotype: A single base separates this from a much larger clone, so it may be a read error. V usage is TRBV7-9 and J usage is TRBJ2-1, with 13 bases matching TRBD2. Germline CDR1 SEHNR, CDR2 FQNEAQ (reference sequence). This CDR3 contains 17 residues. The CDR3 sequence is CANSPRRTSGGYNEQFF. The CDR3 DNA follows: TGTGCCAACAGCCCCCGACGGACTAGCGGGGGATACAATGAGCAGTTCTTC.

Regarding this clonotype: This may stem from a read error, because a much larger clone lies one nucleotide away. The chain is built from TRBV12-3 or TRBV12-4 and TRBJ1-1, with D unresolved. The CDR3 length is 13 residues. CDR3 sequence (DNA): TGTGCCAACAGTTTTTCGGCAGACACTGAAGCTTTCTTT. Amino acid sequence: CANSFSADTEAFF.

Details on this clonotype: A clone one base away is much larger, so this may be a read error. V and J are TRBV7-9 and TRBJ2-1, with 7 bases lining up with TRBD1. The length of the CDR3 is 14 residues. The V gene's germline CDR1 is SEHNR and CDR2 FQNEAQ (reference sequence). The CDR3 protein is CTSSLNTGENEQFF. The CDR3 nucleotides read TGTACCAGCAGCTTAAATACAGGGGAAAATGAGCAGTTCTTC.

On this clonotype itself: In this CDR3 the conserved last residue, phenylalanine or tryptophan, is missing, so a read error is likely. The DNA is omitted, as the CDR3 cannot be located on it reliably, and the CDR3 follows TCRdb's listing. This rearrangement joins TRBV5-4 to TRBJ2-3. The CDR3 region is 14 residues in length, termini included. Per the germline V gene, CDR1 is SGHNT and CDR2 is YYREEE (reference sequence). CDR3 protein: CTSSLTTNTDTQYL.

This clonotype occurred a few times. The chain employs TRBV15 and TRBJ2-5, with 8 positions matching TRBD1. The CDR3 spans 16 residues. V dropped 1 base and J dropped 4; count of bases not matched to a gene: 8. Per germline, CDR1 LNHNV and CDR2 YYDKDF (reference sequence). The DNA for the CDR3 is TGTGCCACCAGCAGAGCCATCTTAGACAGGGGAGAGACCCAGTACTTC. It codes for CATSRAILDRGETQYF. The complete variable domain, with remaining parts taken from reference TRBV15 and TRBJ2-5, reads DAMVIQNPRYQVTQFGKPVTLSCSQTLNHNVMYWYQQKSSQAPKLLFHYYDKDFNNEADTPDNFQSRRPNTSFCFLDIRSPGLGDTAMYLCATSRAILDRGETQYFGPGTRLLVL.

This clonotype was recorded a few times. The rearrangement joins TRBV5-1 to TRBJ2-4, with TRBD2 matching over 10 bases. J gave up 0 bases and V 4 bases, and 13 bases lay outside the gene matches. The V gene's germline CDR1 is SGHRS and CDR2 YFSETQ. This CDR3 comprises 19 residues. The chain's CDR3 is CASSATISSGGIAKNIQYF. The CDR3 coding sequence is TGCGCCAGCAGCGCCACCATCTCTAGCGGGGGAATAGCCAAAAACATTCAGTACTTC.

With regard to this clonotype: A much larger clonotype is one base distant, so this may be a read error. The gene calls are TRBV2 and TRBJ2-7, with D perhaps TRBD2 (6 bases). The germline V gene encodes CDR1 SNHLY and CDR2 FYNNEI. CDR3 length equals 15 residues. The ends were cut back, 6 bases at V and 2 bases at J, with 17 bases in the middle. The DNA of the CDR3 is TGTGCCAGCAGCGGGACTTCCAATAGGGCCTACGAGCAGTACTTC. Its protein product is CASSGTSNRAYEQYF.

This clonotype was recorded many times. The chain uses TRBV2 and TRBJ2-2; TRBD2 matches 8 bases. Trimming removed 4 bases from V and 6 bases from J; junction bases left unmatched: 4. The length of the CDR3 is 14 residues. CDR1 and CDR2 (germline): SNHLY, FYNNEI. The CDR3 loop reads CASSASGSAGELFF. In DNA, the CDR3 is TGTGCCAGCAGTGCGAGCGGGAGTGCCGGGGAGCTGTTTTTT.